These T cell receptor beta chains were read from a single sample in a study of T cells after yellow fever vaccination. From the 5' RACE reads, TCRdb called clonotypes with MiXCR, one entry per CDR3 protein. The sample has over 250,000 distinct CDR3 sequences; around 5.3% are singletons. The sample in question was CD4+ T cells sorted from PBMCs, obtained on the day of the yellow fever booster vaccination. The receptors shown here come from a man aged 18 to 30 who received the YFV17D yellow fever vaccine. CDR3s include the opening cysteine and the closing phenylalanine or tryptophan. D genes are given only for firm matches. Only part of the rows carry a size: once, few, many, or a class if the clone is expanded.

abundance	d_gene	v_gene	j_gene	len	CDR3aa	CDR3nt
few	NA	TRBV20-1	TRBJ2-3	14	CSAPQGGLGMTQYF	TGCAGTGCTCCCCAGGGGGGACTAGGAATGACGCAGTATTTT
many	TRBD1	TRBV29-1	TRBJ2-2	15	CSALRGPANTGELFF	TGCAGCGCCCTGAGGGGGCCCGCGAACACCGGGGAGCTGTTTTTT
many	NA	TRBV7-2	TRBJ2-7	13	CASSLAWGSEQYF	TGTGCCAGCAGCTTAGCCTGGGGCAGCGAGCAGTACTTC
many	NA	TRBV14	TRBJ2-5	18	CASSQEPATVGLGGTQYF	TGTGCCAGCAGCCAAGAACCGGCGACAGTGGGTCTTGGGGGGACCCAGTACTTC
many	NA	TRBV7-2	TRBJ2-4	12	CASTSTGNIQYF	TGTGCCAGCACCTCCACAGGGAACATTCAGTACTTC
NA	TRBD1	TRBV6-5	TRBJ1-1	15	CASSSGGAGGTEAFF	TGTGCCAGCAGTTCTGGGGGAGCAGGGGGCACTGAAGCTTTCTTT
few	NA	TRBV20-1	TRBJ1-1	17	CSARDVLPGRGDTEAFF	TGCAGTGCTAGAGATGTCCTTCCAGGGCGGGGGGACACTGAAGCTTTCTTT
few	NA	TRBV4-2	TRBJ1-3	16	CASSQEAGNSGNTIYF	TGTGCCAGCAGCCAAGAGGCGGGCAACTCTGGAAACACCATATATTTT
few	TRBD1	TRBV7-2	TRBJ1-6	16	CASTSSRDRPNSPLHF	TGTGCCAGCACGTCCTCTCGGGACAGGCCTAATTCACCCCTCCACTTT
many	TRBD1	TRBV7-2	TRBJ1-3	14	CASSLTRGGNTIYF	TGTGCCAGCAGCTTAACCAGGGGGGGAAACACCATATATTTT
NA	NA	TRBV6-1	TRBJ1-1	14	CASSERGVTLEAFF	TGTGCCAGCAGTGAACGGGGCGTAACACTTGAAGCTTTCTTT
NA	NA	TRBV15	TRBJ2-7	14	CATSRDLRGSEQYF	TGTGCCACCAGCAGAGATCTACGGGGGAGCGAGCAGTACTTC
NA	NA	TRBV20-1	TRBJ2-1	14	CSASFGGPRNEQFF	TGCAGTGCTAGTTTCGGGGGGCCGCGGAATGAGCAGTTCTTC
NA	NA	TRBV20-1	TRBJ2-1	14	CSARDPLRVNEQFF	TGCAGTGCTAGAGATCCCTTGCGGGTCAATGAGCAGTTCTTC
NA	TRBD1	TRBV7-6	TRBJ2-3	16	CASSLVGGTGEDTQYF	TGTGCCAGCAGCTTAGTTGGGGGGACAGGCGAAGATACGCAGTATTTT
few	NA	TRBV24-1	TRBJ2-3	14	CATSDYRGPDTQYF	TGTGCCACCAGTGATTACCGGGGACCGGATACGCAGTATTTT
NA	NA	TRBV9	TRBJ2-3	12	CASSVSSDTQYF	TGTGCCAGCAGCGTTAGCTCAGATACGCAGTATTTT
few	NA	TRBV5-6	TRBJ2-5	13	CASSDSYQETQYF	TGTGCCAGCAGCGACAGTTACCAAGAGACCCAGTACTTC
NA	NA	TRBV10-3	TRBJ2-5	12	CAISGVQETQYF	TGTGCCATCTCAGGGGTACAAGAGACCCAGTACTTC
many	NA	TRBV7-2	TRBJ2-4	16	CASSLGPGQGGNIQYF	TGTGCCAGCAGCTTGGGACCCGGACAGGGAGGGAACATTCAGTACTTC
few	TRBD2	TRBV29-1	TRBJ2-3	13	CSVPGLASDTQYF	TGCAGCGTTCCGGGACTAGCATCAGATACGCAGTATTTT
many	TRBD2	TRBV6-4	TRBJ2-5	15	CASIVASGAQETQYF	TGTGCCAGCATCGTGGCTAGCGGGGCGCAAGAGACCCAGTACTTC
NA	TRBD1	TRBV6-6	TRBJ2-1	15	CASSSAQGAGNEQFF	TGTGCCAGCAGTAGTGCACAGGGGGCGGGGAATGAGCAGTTCTTC
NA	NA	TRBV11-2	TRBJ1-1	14	CASSLEGQGTEAFF	TGTGCCAGCAGCTTAGAGGGGCAGGGGACTGAAGCTTTCTTT
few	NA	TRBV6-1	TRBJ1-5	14	CASSPVLSNQPQHF	TGTGCCAGCAGTCCGGTCCTTAGCAATCAGCCCCAGCATTTT
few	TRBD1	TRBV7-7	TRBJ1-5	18	CASSLLGWLQGFNQPQHF	TGTGCTAGCAGCCTCTTAGGGTGGTTACAGGGGTTTAATCAGCCCCAGCATTTT
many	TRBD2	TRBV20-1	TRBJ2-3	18	CSAKTGLAGGRGTDTQYF	TGCAGTGCTAAAACAGGACTAGCGGGGGGGCGTGGCACAGATACGCAGTATTTT